The entry below describes one TCR beta chain. Antigen specificity is unknown. The sample comes from a study of beta chain features in type 1 diabetes. Findings and caveats of the study: Sequencing from cDNA could over-represent high-TCR-expressing cells. Any HLA effect on TCRB rearrangement was left unresolved by small sub-analyses. Moderately but significantly shorter TCRB CDR3s were found in Type 1 diabetes patients in all four CD4+ subsets. Healthy donors had naive, central memory and Treg TCRB repertoires that appeared less similar than those seen among patients.

Per the germline V gene, CDR1 is SGHTA and CDR2 is FQGNSA. This CDR3 spans 13 amino acids. V shed 1 base and J shed 10 bases, with 11 bases lying between them. Since all of the isolated RNA was reverse transcribed, expressed TCRB transcripts were what got sequenced. Clones were sequenced by immunoSEQ multiplex PCR, and TCRdb holds only the in-frame ones, with some missing. The sample holds around 350,000 clones, roughly an eighth seen once. The clonotype originates from a man younger than 35 in good health. The V gene is TRBV7-2, the J gene TRBJ2-1; D is unclear. Sequences were obtained from naive CD4+ T cells from blood. Here the CDR3 DNA reads TGTGCCAGCAGCTTAGGAGTGATGAGGGAGCAGTTCTTC. It translates to CASSLGVMREQFF.